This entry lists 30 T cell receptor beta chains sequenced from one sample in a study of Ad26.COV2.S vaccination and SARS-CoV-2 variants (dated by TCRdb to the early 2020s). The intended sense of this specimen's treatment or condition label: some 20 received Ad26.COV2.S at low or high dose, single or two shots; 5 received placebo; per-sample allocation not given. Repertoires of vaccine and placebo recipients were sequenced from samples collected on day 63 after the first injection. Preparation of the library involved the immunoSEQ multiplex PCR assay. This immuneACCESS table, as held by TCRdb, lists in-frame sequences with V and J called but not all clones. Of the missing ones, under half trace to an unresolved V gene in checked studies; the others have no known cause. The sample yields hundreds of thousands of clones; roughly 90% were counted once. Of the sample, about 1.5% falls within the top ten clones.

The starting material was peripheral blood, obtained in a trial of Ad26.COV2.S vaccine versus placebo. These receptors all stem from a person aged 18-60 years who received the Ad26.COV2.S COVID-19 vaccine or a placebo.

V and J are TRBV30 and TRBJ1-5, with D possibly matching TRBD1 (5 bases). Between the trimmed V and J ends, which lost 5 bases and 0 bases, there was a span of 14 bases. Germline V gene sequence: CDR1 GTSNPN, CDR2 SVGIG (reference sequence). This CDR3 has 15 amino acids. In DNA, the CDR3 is TGTGCCTGGGGACCCGGGACTTATAGCAATCAGCCCCAGCATTTT. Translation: CAWGPGTYSNQPQHF.

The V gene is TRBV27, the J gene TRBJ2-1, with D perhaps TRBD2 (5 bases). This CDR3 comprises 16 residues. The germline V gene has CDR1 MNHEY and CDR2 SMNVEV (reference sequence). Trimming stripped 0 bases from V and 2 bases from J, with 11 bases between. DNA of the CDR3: TGTGCCAGCAGTTTATCAGCGGCGGATACCTACAATGAGCAGTTCTTC. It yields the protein CASSLSAADTYNEQFF.

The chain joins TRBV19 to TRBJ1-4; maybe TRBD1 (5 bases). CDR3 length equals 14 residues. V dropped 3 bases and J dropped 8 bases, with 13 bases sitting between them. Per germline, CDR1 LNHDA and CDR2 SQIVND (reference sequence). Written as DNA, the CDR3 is TGTGCCAGTAGTATCGTCCAGGGAGGAGAAAAACTGTTTTTT. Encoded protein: CASSIVQGGEKLFF. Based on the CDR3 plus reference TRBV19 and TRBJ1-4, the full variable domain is DGGITQSPKYLFRKEGQNVTLSCEQNLNHDAMYWYRQDPGQGLRLIYYSQIVNDFQKGDIAEGYSVSREKKESFPLTVTSAQKNPTAFYLCASSIVQGGEKLFFGSGTQLSVL.

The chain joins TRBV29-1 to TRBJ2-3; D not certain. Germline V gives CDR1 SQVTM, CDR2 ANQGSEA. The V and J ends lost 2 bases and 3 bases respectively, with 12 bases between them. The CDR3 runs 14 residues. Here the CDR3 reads CSVETQARTDTQYF. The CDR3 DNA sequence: TGCAGCGTTGAAACCCAGGCGCGGACAGATACGCAGTATTTT.

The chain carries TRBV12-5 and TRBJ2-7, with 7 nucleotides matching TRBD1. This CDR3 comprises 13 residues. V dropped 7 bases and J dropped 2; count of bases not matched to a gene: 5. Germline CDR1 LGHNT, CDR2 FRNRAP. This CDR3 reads CASALTGTYEQYF. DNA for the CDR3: TGTGCTAGTGCCCTGACAGGGACCTACGAGCAGTACTTC.

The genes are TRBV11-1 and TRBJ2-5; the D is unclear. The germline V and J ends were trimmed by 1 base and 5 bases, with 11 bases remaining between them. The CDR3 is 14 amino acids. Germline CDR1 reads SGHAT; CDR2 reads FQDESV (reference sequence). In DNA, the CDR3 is TGTGCCAGCAGCTTAGAGGAGCGTATGGAGACCCAGTACTTC. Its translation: CASSLEERMETQYF. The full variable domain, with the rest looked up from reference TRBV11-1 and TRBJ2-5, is EAEVAQSPRYKITEKSQAVAFWCDPISGHATLYWYRQILGQGPELLVQFQDESVVDDSQLPKDRFSAERLKGVDSTLKIQPAELGDSAMYLCASSLEERMETQYFGPGTRLLVL.

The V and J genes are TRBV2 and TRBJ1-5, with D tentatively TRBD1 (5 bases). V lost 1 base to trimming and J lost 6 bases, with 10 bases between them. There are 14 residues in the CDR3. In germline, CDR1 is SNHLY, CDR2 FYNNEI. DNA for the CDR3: TGTGCCAGCAGTGAAGGGGGGATTGGTCAGCCCCAGCATTTT. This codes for CASSEGGIGQPQHF.

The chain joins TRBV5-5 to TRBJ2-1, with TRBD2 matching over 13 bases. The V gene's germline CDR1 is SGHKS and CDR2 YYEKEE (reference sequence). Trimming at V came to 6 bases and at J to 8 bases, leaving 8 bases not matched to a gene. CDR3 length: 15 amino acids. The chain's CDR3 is CASTSRTSGSYEQFF. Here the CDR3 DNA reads TGTGCCAGCACTTCGCGGACTAGCGGGAGTTATGAGCAGTTCTTC.

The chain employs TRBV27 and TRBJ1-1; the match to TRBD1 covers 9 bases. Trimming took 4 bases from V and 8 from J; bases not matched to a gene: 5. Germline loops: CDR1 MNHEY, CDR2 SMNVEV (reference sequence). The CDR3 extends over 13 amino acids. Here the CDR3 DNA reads TGTGCCAGCAGTTCTACAGGGGGCGGGGAAGCTTTCTTT. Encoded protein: CASSSTGGGEAFF.

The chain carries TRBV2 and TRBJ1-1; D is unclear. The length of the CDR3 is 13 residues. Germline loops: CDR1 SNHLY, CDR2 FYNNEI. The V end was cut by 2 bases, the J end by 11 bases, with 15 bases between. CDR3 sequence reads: CASSETATPRAFF. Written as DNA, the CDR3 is TGTGCCAGCAGTGAAACTGCTACCCCGCGGGCTTTCTTT.

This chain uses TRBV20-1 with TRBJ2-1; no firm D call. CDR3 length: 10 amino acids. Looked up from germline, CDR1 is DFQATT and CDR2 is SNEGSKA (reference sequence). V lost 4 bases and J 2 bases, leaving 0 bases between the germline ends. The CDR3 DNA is TGCAGTGCTACCTACAATGAGCAGTTCTTC. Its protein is CSATYNEQFF.

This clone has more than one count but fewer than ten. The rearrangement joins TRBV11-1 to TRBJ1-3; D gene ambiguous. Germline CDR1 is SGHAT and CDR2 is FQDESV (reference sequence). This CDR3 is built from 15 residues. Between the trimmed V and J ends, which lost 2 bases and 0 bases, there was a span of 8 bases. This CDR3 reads CASSLLGDSGNTIYF. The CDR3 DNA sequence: TGTGCCAGCAGCTTACTAGGTGACTCTGGAAACACCATATATTTT.

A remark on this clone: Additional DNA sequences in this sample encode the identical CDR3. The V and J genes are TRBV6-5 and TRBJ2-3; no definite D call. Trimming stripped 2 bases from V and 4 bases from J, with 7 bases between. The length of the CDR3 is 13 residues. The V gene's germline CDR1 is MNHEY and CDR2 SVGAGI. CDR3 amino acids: CASSYVAADTQYF. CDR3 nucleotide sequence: TGTGCCAGCAGTTACGTGGCAGCAGATACGCAGTATTTT.

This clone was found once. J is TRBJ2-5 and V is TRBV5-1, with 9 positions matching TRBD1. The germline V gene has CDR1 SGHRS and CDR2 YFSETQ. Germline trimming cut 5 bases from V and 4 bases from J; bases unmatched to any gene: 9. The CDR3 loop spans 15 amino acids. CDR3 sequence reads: CASSRVTGGAETQYF. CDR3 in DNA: TGCGCCAGCAGTCGCGTTACAGGGGGCGCAGAGACCCAGTACTTC.

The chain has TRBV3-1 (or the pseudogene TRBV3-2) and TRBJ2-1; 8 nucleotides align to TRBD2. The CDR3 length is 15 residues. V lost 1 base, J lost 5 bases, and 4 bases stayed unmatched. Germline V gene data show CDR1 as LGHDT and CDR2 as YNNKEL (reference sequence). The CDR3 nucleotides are TGTGCCAGCAGCCAAGGGACTAGCAAAAACAATGAGCAGTTCTTC. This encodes CASSQGTSKNNEQFF.

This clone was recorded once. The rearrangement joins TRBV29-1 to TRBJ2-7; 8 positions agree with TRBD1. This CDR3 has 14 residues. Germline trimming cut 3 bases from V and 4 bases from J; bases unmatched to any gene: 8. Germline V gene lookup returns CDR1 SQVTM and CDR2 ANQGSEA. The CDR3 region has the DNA TGCAGCGTTGAGCCCTCAGGGGGCTCTTACGAGCAGTACTTC. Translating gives CSVEPSGGSYEQYF.

CDR3 amino acids: CASSLSTGPDTQYF. The CDR3 DNA reads TGTGCCAGCTCACTCTCGACGGGTCCAGATACGCAGTATTTT. The rearrangement links TRBV18 to TRBJ2-3, with unresolved D. V lost 4 bases and J 4 bases, leaving 12 bases between the germline ends. The germline gives CDR1 KGHSH, CDR2 LQKENI. This CDR3 spans 14 amino acids.

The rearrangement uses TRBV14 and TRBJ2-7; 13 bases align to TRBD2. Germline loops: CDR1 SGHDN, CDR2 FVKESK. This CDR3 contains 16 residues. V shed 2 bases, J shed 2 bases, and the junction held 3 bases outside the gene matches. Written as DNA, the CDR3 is TGTGCCAGCAGCCAAAGACTAGCGGGGGGCACCTACGAGCAGTACTTC. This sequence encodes CASSQRLAGGTYEQYF.

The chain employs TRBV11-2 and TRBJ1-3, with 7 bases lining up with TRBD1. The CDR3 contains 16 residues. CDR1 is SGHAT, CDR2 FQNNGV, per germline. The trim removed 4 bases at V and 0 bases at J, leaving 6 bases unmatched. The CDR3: CASSWGQLHSGNTIYF. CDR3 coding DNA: TGTGCCAGCAGCTGGGGACAGCTGCACTCTGGAAACACCATATATTTT.

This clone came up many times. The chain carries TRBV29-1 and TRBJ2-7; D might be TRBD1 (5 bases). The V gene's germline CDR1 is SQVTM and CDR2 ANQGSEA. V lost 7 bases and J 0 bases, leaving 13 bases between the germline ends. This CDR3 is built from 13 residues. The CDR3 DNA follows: TGCAGCGGAGGTTCAGGGATCTCCTACGAGCAGTACTTC. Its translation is CSGGSGISYEQYF.

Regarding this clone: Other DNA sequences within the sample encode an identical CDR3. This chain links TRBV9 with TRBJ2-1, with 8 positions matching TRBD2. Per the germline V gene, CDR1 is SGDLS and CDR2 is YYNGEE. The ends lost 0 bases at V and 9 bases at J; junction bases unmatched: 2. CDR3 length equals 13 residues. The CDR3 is CASSVAGGFEQFF. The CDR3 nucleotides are TGTGCCAGCAGCGTAGCGGGGGGGTTTGAGCAGTTCTTC.

The CDR3 DNA sequence: TGCGCCAGCAGCTTGGAAGGACAGGTCGGAAACACCATATATTTT. Amino acid sequence: CASSLEGQVGNTIYF. The rearrangement links TRBV5-1 to TRBJ1-3; 7 bases agree with TRBD1. Germline-derived CDR1 and CDR2 are SGHRS and YFSETQ. The CDR3 has 15 amino acids. V was pared by 0 bases and J by 4 bases, with 4 bases of the junction left unmatched.

CDR3 residues: CASSAGTGGNYGYTF. The CDR3, as DNA: TGTGCCAGTAGCGCCGGGACAGGGGGAAACTATGGCTACACCTTC. This chain connects TRBV19 to TRBJ1-2; 11 bases line up with TRBD1. V lost 6 bases to trimming and J lost 2 bases; unmatched junction nucleotides: 5. The germline CDR1 and CDR2 sequences are LNHDA and SQIVND (reference sequence). The CDR3 runs to 15 residues.

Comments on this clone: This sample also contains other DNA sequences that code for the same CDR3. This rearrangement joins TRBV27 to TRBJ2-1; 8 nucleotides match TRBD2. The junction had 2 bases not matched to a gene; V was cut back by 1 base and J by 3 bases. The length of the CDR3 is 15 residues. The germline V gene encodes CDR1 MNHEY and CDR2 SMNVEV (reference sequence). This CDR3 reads CASSLLAGGYNEQFF. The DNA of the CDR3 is TGTGCCAGCAGTTTATTGGCGGGAGGCTACAATGAGCAGTTCTTC.

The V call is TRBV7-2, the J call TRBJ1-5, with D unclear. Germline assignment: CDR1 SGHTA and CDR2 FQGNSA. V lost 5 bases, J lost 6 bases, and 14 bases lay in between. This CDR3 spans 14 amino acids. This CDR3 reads CASSDQTSIQPQHF. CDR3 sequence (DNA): TGTGCCAGCAGCGACCAGACTAGTATTCAGCCCCAGCATTTT. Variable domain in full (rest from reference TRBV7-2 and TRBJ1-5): GAGVSQSPSNKVTEKGKDVELRCDPISGHTALYWYRQSLGQGLEFLIYFQGNSAPDKSGLPSDRFSAERTGGSVSTLTIQRTQQEDSAVYLCASSDQTSIQPQHFGDGTRLSIL.

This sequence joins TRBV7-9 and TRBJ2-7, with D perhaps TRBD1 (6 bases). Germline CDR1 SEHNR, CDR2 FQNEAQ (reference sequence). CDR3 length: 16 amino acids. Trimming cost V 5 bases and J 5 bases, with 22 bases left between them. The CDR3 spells CASSQILTGMVDEQYF. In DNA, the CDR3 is TGTGCCAGCAGCCAAATCTTAACAGGGATGGTGGACGAGCAGTACTTC.

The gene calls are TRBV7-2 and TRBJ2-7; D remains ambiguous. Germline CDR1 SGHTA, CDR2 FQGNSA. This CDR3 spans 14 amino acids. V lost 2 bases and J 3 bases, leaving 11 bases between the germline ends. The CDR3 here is CASSLSPGFYEQYF. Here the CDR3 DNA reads TGTGCCAGCAGCTTAAGCCCCGGGTTCTACGAGCAGTACTTC.

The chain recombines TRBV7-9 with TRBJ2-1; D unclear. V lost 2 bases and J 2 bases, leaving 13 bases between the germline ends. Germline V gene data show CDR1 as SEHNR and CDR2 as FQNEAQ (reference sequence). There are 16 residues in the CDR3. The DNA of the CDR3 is TGTGCCAGCAGCTTAACCAGCGTACTACCCTACAATGAGCAGTTCTTC. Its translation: CASSLTSVLPYNEQFF.

For the CDR3, the DNA is TGTGCCAGCTCACCAACAGGACCGGGACAGGCCAGTAAACACTTCTTT. This codes for CASSPTGPGQASKHFF. This rearrangement joins TRBV18 to TRBJ1-1, with TRBD1 identical over 8 bases. With 2 bases clipped from V and 14 bases from J, the junction kept 19 bases outside the gene matches. The germline V gene has CDR1 KGHSH and CDR2 LQKENI. CDR3 length equals 16 residues.

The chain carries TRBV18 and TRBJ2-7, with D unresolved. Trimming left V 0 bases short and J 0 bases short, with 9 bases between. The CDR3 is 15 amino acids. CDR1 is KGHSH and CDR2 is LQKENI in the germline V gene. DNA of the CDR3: TGTGCCAGCTCACCACCGGGCCTGATCTCCTACGAGCAGTACTTC. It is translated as CASSPPGLISYEQYF.